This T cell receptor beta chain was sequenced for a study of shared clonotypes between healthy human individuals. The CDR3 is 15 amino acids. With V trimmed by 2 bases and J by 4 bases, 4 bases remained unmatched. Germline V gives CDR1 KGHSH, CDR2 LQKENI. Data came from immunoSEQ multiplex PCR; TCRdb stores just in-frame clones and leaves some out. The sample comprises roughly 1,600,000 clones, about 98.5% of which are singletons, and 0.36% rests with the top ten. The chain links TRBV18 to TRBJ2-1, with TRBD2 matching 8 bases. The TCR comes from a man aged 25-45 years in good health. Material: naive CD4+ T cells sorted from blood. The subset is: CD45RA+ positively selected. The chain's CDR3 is CASSPSGRAYNEQFF. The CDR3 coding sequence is TGTGCCAGCTCACCATCCGGGAGGGCTTACAATGAGCAGTTCTTC. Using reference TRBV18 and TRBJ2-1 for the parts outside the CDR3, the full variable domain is NAGVMQNPRHLVRRRGQEARLRCSPMKGHSHVYWYRQLPEEGLKFMVYLQKENIIDESGMPKERFSAEFPKEGPSILRIQQVVRGDSAAYFCASSPSGRAYNEQFFGPGTRLTVL.